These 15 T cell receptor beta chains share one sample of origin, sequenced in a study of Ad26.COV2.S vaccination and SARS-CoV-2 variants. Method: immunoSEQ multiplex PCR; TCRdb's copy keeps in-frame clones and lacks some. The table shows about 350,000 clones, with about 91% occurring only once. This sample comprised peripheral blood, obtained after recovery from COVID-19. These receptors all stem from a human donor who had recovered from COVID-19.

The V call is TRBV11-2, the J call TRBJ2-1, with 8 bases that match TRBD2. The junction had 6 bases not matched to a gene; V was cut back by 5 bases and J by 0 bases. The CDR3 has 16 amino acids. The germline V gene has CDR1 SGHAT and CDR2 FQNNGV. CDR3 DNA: TGTGCCAGCAGCCTACTGCGGGGGGACTCCTACAATGAGCAGTTCTTC. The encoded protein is CASSLLRGDSYNEQFF.

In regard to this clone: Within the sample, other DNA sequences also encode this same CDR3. The CDR3: CSVEEGNTEAFF. The CDR3, as DNA: TGCAGCGTTGAGGAGGGGAACACTGAAGCTTTCTTT. The gene calls are TRBV29-1 and TRBJ1-1; D gene uncertain. This CDR3 has 12 residues. CDR1 and CDR2 from the germline V gene are SQVTM and ANQGSEA. The germline V and J ends were trimmed by 3 bases and 1 base, with 6 bases remaining between them.

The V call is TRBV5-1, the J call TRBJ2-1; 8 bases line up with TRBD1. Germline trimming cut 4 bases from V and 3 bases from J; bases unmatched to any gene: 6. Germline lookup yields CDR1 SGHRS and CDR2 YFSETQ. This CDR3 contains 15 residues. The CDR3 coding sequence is TGCGCCAGCAGCCCCCGACAGGGGAACTACAATGAGCAGTTCTTC. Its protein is CASSPRQGNYNEQFF. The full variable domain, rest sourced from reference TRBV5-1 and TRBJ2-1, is KAGVTQTPRYLIKTRGQQVTLSCSPISGHRSVSWYQQTPGQGLQFLFEYFSETQRNKGNFPGRFSGRQFSNSRSEMNVSTLELGDSALYLCASSPRQGNYNEQFFGPGTRLTVL.

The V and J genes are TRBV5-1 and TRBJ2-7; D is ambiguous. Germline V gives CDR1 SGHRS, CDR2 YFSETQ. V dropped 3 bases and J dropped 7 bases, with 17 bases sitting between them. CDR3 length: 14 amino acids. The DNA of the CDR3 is TGCGCCAGCAGCTGGGTGGTATCGACGGGTGAGCAGTACTTC. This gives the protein CASSWVVSTGEQYF.

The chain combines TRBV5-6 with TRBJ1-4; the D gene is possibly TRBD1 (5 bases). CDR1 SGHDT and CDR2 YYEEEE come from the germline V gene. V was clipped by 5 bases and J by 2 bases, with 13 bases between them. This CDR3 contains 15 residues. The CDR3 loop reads CASSQRGATNEKLFF. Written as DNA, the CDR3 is TGTGCCAGCAGTCAAAGGGGCGCGACTAATGAAAAACTGTTTTTT.

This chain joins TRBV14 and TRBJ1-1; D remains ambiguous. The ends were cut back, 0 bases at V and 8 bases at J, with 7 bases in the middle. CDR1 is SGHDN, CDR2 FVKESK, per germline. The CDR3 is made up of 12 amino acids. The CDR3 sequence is CASSQEVGEAFF. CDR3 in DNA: TGTGCCAGCAGCCAAGAGGTCGGAGAAGCTTTCTTT.

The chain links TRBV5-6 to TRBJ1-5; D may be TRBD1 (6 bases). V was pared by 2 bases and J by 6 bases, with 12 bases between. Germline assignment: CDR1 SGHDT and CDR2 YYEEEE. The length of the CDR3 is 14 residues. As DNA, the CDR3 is TGTGCCAGCAGCTTCAGACAGGCCCCTCAGCCCCAGCATTTT. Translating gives CASSFRQAPQPQHF. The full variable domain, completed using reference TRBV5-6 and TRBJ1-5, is DAGVTQSPTHLIKTRGQQVTLRCSPKSGHDTVSWYQQALGQGPQFIFQYYEEEERQRGNFPDRFSGHQFPNYSSELNVNALLLGDSALYLCASSFRQAPQPQHFGDGTRLSIL.

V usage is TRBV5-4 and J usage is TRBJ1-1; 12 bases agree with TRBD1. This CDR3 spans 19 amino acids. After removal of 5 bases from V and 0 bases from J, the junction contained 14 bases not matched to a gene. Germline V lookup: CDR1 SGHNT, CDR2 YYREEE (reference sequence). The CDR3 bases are TGTGCCAGCAGAGGAGGGGGACAGGGGGCGTGGGGTGTGAACACTGAAGCTTTCTTT. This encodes CASRGGGQGAWGVNTEAFF.

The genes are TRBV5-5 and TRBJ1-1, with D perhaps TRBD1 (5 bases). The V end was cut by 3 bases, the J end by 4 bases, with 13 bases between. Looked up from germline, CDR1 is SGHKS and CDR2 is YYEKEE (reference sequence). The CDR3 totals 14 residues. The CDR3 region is CASSWGGDRTEAFF. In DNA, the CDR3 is TGTGCCAGCAGCTGGGGAGGGGATCGCACTGAAGCTTTCTTT.

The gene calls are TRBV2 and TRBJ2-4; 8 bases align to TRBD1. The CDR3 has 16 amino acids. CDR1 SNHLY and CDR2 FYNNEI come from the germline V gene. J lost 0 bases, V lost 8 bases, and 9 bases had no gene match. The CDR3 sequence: CASQSGQGLAKNIQYF. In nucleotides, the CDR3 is TGTGCCAGCCAGTCCGGACAGGGCTTAGCCAAAAACATTCAGTACTTC.

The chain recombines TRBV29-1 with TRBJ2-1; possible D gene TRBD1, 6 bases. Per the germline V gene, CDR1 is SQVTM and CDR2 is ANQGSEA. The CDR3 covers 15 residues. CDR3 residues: CSVNTEAGAYNEQFF. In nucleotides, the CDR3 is TGCAGTGTCAACACCGAAGCAGGGGCCTACAATGAGCAGTTCTTC.

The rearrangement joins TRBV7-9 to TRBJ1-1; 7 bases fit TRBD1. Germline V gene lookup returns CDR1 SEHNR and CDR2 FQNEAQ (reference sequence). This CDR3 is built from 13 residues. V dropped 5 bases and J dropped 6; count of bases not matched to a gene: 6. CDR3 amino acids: CASSNDQGAEAFF. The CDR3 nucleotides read TGTGCCAGCAGCAACGACCAGGGGGCTGAAGCTTTCTTT. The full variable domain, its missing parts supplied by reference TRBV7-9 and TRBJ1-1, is DTGVSQNPRHKITKRGQNVTFRCDPISEHNRLYWYRQTLGQGPEFLTYFQNEAQLEKSRLLSDRFSAERPKGSFSTLEIQRTEQGDSAMYLCASSNDQGAEAFFGQGTRLTVV.

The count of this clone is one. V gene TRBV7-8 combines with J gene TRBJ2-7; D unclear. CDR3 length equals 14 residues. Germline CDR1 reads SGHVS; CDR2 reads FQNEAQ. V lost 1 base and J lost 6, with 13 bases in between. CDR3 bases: TGTGCCAGCAGCTTAGACTTTATGAGGATCGAGCAGTACTTC. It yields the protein CASSLDFMRIEQYF.

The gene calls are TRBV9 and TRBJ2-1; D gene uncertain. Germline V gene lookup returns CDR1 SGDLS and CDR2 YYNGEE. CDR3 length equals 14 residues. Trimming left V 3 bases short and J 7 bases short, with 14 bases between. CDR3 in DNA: TGTGCCAGCAGCGGCTCCGGAATCGCAAATGAGCAGTTCTTC. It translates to CASSGSGIANEQFF.

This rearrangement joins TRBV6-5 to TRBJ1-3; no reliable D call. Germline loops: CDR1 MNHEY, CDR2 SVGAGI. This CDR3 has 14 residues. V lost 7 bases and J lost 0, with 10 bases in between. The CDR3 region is CASIQATSGNTIYF. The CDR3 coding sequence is TGTGCCAGCATCCAGGCCACCTCTGGAAACACCATATATTTT.